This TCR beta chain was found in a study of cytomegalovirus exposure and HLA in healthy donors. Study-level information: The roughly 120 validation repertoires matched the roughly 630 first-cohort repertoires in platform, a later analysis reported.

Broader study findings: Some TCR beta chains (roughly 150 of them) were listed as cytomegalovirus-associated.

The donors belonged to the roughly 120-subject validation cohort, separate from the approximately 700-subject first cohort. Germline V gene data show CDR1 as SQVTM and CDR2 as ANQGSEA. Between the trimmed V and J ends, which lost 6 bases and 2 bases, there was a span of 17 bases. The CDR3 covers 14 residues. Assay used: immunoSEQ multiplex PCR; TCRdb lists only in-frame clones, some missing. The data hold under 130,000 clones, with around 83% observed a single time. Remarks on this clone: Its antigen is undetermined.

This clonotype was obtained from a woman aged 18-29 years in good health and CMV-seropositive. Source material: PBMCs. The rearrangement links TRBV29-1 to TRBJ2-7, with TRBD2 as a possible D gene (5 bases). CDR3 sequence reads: CSVGGRGITYEQYF. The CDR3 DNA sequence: TGCAGCGTCGGCGGTAGAGGGATAACCTACGAGCAGTACTTC.